Sequencing of this TCR beta chain was carried out in a study of blood T cells in healthy people across ages. Study-wide points: Versus aged donors, long-lived donors had higher diversity and more naive CD4+ cells. With donor CMV status unknown, expanded clonotype changes were possibly confounded. Those diversity estimates obtained from one million T cells were thought to be underestimates.

Then a second PCR, running roughly 6 to 12 cycles, was carried out with a sample-barcoded 5' primer and a J-beta primer mix. Via MiXCR, TCRdb re-called the 5' RACE reads, giving one row per CDR3 protein. The table has 1.8 million or so distinct CDR3 sequences, about 39% seen once; the top ten hold about 23%. Total RNA, at least 5 micrograms per sample, came from PBMCs. A note on this clonotype: No antigen is known for it.

V shed 5 bases and J shed 8 bases, with 15 bases lying between them. The germline V gene has CDR1 SEHNR and CDR2 FQNEAQ (reference sequence). The CDR3 length is 14 residues. The J gene is TRBJ1-4, the V gene TRBV7-9, with D unresolved. The material sequenced was blood. The sequence derives from a human donor in good health. CDR3 residues: CASSPGRVKEKLFF. In DNA, the CDR3 is TGTGCCAGCAGCCCGGGGAGGGTAAAGGAAAAACTGTTTTTT.